The T cell receptor beta chain described here comes from a study of blood T cell repertoires in COVID-19. Study at large: Samples representing acute and convalescent COVID-19 were sourced from the United States, Italy and Spain. T cells, B-cell-depleted T cells, or PBMCs provided the cDNA or gDNA that served as material.

Repertoires were generated with immunoSEQ multiplex PCR, while TCRdb's copy carries only in-frame clones and drops some. The table includes under 450,000 clones, approximately 88% detected once. The CDR3 is 21 residues long. V lost 4 bases and J lost 0, with 28 bases in between. Looked up from germline, CDR1 is SGHTA and CDR2 is FQGTGA. The specimen sequenced was peripheral blood. The genes are TRBV7-3 and TRBJ1-3; TRBD1 is a possible D gene (6 bases). This sequence originates from a woman in her forties or fifties with COVID-19, enrolled during active disease. In DNA form, the CDR3 reads TGTGCCAGCAGCTCAACAGCTTACCGGGACACATTACCGATCTCTGGAAACACCATATATTTT. It encodes CASSSTAYRDTLPISGNTIYF.